Below are 11 T cell receptor beta chains sequenced from a single sample in a study of T cell changes during pregnancy in multiple sclerosis. Profiling relied on immunoSEQ multiplex PCR, and the TCRdb table lists in-frame clones only, not all of them. Among tens of thousands of clones, 92% were seen once, and the ten largest hold just under 0.2%. Material: CD4+ T cells from peripheral blood mononuclear cells, obtained in the second trimester of pregnancy. The receptor set was obtained from a female donor with multiple sclerosis, enrolled in a pregnancy study.

This rearrangement joins TRBV5-1 to TRBJ1-3, with D perhaps TRBD1 (6 bases). This CDR3 is 16 amino acids long. Trimming pared 4 bases from V and 0 bases from J, leaving 14 bases between. The germline CDR1 and CDR2 sequences are SGHRS and YFSETQ. The CDR3 sequence: CASSPTDSRSGNTIYF. CDR3 DNA: TGCGCCAGCAGCCCAACGGACAGCCGCTCTGGAAACACCATATATTTT. Together with reference TRBV5-1 and TRBJ1-3, the CDR3 gives the full variable domain: KAGVTQTPRYLIKTRGQQVTLSCSPISGHRSVSWYQQTPGQGLQFLFEYFSETQRNKGNFPGRFSGRQFSNSRSEMNVSTLELGDSALYLCASSPTDSRSGNTIYFGEGSWLTVV.

This chain joins TRBV2 and TRBJ2-1, with 10 bases that match TRBD2. CDR3 length equals 14 residues. CDR1 and CDR2 from the germline V gene are SNHLY and FYNNEI. V shed 10 bases, J shed 10 bases, and the junction held 13 bases outside the gene matches. The CDR3 is CATTLAGRAGEQFF. In DNA, the CDR3 is TGTGCCACTACACTAGCGGGACGGGCGGGCGAGCAGTTCTTC.

The DNA of the CDR3 is TGTGCCAGCAGTGAAGGCCCAACAGGGGAGAGGTATTTT. As protein: CASSEGPTGERYF. The rearrangement joins TRBV2 to TRBJ1-3; 7 positions agree with TRBD1. Trimming cost V 1 base and J 16 bases; bases outside gene matches: 10. Germline V gene sequence: CDR1 SNHLY, CDR2 FYNNEI. There are 13 residues in the CDR3.

This clone came up once. This sample includes further DNA sequences coding for the same CDR3. DNA for the CDR3: TGCGCCAGCAGCCTCGGGACTAGCGGCCAAGAGACCCAGTACTTC. It translates to CASSLGTSGQETQYF. The rearrangement joins TRBV5-1 to TRBJ2-5; TRBD2 aligns across 11 bases. Germline values: CDR1 SGHRS, CDR2 YFSETQ. There are 15 residues in the CDR3. After removal of 4 bases from V and 1 base from J, the junction contained 3 bases not matched to a gene.

The CDR3 protein is CASSQRDTTGVEQYF. As DNA, the CDR3 is TGTGCCAGTAGTCAAAGGGATACGACAGGGGTCGAGCAGTACTTC. The chain links TRBV19 to TRBJ2-7; 8 nucleotides align to TRBD1. The CDR3 runs to 15 residues. CDR1 and CDR2 from the germline V gene are LNHDA and SQIVND (reference sequence). V was clipped by 5 bases and J by 6 bases; unmatched bases: 12.

The chain is built from TRBV5-6 and TRBJ2-3; no firm D call. Germline V gene lookup returns CDR1 SGHDT and CDR2 YYEEEE. The CDR3 consists of 13 residues. Trimming removed 0 bases from V and 4 bases from J, with 6 bases in between. Written as DNA, the CDR3 is TGTGCCAGCAGCTTGGTATCAGCAGATACGCAGTATTTT. This sequence encodes CASSLVSADTQYF.

This clone was counted a few times. The chain uses TRBV30 and TRBJ1-1; D unclear. This CDR3 is 12 amino acids long. Trimming took off 4 bases at V and 0 bases at J, with 6 bases between the two ends. Germline V gene sequence: CDR1 GTSNPN, CDR2 SVGIG (reference sequence). This chain's CDR3 is CAWTRMNTEAFF. In DNA form, the CDR3 reads TGTGCCTGGACCAGGATGAACACTGAAGCTTTCTTT.

The chain joins TRBV5-1 to TRBJ1-1; 7 bases agree with TRBD1. The CDR3 is 13 residues long. Trimming removed 3 bases from V and 8 bases from J; junction bases left unmatched: 7. Germline CDR1 SGHRS, CDR2 YFSETQ. The CDR3 reads CASSSDRMVEAFF. DNA for the CDR3: TGCGCCAGCAGCTCGGACAGGATGGTAGAAGCTTTCTTT.

The J gene is TRBJ2-1, the V gene TRBV2; no clear D. V lost 4 bases and J lost 6, with 7 bases in between. The CDR3 has 12 amino acids. Germline V lookup: CDR1 SNHLY, CDR2 FYNNEI. CDR3 sequence reads: CASSVRPNEQFF. In nucleotides, the CDR3 is TGTGCCAGCAGTGTGAGGCCCAATGAGCAGTTCTTC.

This sequence joins TRBV30 and TRBJ1-6; maybe TRBD1 (6 bases). The germline gives CDR1 GTSNPN, CDR2 SVGIG (reference sequence). Between the trimmed V and J ends, which lost 2 bases and 11 bases, there was a span of 13 bases. There are 13 residues in the CDR3. DNA of the CDR3: TGTGCCTGGAGTCCGGGCCCAGGGGCACCCCTCCACTTT. Encoded protein: CAWSPGPGAPLHF.

The chain combines TRBV2 with TRBJ1-1; 7 bases fit TRBD1. The junction had 6 bases not matched to a gene; V was cut back by 5 bases and J by 0 bases. CDR1 SNHLY and CDR2 FYNNEI come from the germline V gene. There are 15 residues in the CDR3. The DNA of the CDR3 is TGTGCCAGCAGTCTCCTGGACAGGTTGAACACTGAAGCTTTCTTT. Protein product: CASSLLDRLNTEAFF.